Sequencing of this T cell receptor beta chain was carried out in a study of Ad26.COV2.S vaccination and SARS-CoV-2 variants. Treatment here: around 19 received Ad26.COV2.S at low or high dose, single or two shots; a few received placebo; per-sample allocation not given. Day 63 after the first injection of vaccine or placebo was the sampling time. On this clone itself: What it binds is not known.

With V trimmed by 2 bases and J by 3 bases, 5 bases remained unmatched. Germline assignment: CDR1 MNHEY and CDR2 SVGEGT. This CDR3 spans 17 amino acids. General study findings and limits: Vaccinees reportedly had broad spike-specific CD8+ and CD4+ T cell responses.

Only in-frame clones appear in the TCRdb table, and some are missing; sequencing was by immunoSEQ multiplex PCR. The sample has approximately 480,000 clones, 87% seen once. This clonotype was sampled from a person between 18 and 65 years old who received the Ad26.COV2.S COVID-19 vaccine or a placebo. Sequencing was performed on peripheral blood, taken in a trial of Ad26.COV2.S vaccine versus placebo. The chain carries TRBV6-2 or TRBV6-3 and TRBJ2-2; 11 bases agree with TRBD1. The CDR3 spells CASSYRTGGGDTGELFF. CDR3 nucleotides: TGTGCCAGCAGTTACCGGACAGGGGGCGGTGACACCGGGGAGCTGTTTTTT.